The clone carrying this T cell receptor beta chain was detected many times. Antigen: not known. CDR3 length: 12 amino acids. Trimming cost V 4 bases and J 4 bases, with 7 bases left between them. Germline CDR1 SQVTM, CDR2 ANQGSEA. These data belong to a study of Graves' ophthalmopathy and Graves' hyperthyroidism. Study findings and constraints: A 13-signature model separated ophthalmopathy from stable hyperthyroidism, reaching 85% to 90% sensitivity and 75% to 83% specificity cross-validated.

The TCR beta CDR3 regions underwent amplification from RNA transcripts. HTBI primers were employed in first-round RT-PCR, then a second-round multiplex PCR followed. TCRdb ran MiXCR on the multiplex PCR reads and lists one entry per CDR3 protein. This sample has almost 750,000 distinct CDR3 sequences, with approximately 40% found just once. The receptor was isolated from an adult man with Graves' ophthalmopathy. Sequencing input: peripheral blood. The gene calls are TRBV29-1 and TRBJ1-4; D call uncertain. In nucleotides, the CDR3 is TGCAGCGTTGGCTATCGTAATGAAAAACTGTTTTTT. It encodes CSVGYRNEKLFF.